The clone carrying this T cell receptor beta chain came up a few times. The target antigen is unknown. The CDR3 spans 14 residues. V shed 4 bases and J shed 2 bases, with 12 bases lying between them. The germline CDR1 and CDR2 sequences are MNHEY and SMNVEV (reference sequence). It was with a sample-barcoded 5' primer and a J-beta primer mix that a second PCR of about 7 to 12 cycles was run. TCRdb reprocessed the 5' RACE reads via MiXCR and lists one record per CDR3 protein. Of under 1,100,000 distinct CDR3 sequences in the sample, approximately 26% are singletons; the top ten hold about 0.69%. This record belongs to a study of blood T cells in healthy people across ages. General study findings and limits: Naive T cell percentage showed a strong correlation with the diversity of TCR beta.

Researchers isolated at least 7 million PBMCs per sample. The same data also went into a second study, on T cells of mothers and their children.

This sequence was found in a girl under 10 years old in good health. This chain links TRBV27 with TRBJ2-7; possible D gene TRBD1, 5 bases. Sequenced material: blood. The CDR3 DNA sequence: TGTGCCAGCAGTTCAGAACAGGCCCCCTACGAGCAGTACTTC. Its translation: CASSSEQAPYEQYF.